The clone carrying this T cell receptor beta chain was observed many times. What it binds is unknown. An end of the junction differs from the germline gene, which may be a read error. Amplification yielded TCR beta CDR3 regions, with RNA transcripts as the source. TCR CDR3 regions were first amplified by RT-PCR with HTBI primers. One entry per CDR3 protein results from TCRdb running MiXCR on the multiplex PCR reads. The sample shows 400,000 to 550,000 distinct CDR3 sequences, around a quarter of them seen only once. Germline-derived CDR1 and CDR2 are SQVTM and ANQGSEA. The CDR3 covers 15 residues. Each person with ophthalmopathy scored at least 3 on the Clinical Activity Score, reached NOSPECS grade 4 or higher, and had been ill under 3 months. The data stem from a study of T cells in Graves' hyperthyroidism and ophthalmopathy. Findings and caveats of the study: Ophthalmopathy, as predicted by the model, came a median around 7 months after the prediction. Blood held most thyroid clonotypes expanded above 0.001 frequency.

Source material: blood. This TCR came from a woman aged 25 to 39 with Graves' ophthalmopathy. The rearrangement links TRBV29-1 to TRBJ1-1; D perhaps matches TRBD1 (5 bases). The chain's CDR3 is CSVEEGVEWYTETFF. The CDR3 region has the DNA TGCAGCGTTGAGGAAGGGGTTGAGTGGTACACTGAAACTTTCTTT. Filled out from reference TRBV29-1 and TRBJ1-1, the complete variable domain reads SAVISQKPSRDICQRGTSLTIQCQVDSQVTMMFWYRQQPGQSLTLIATANQGSEATYESGFVIDKFPISRPNLTFSTLTVSNMSPEDSSIYLCSVEEGVEWYTETFFGQGTRLTVV.